The 14 T cell receptor beta chains in this list originate from one sample, sequenced in a study of beta chain features in type 1 diabetes. cDNA synthesis used the whole RNA isolate, giving expressed TCRB sequences. Method: immunoSEQ multiplex PCR; TCRdb's copy keeps in-frame clones and lacks some. Of roughly 370,000 clones detected, more than 11% appear once; the ten largest clones hold roughly 0.033%. Material for sequencing was naive CD4+ T cells from blood. The receptor set was obtained from a man between 25 and 39 years old in good health.

V is TRBV6-6 and J is TRBJ2-6; tentative D call: TRBD2 (6 bases). V dropped 2 bases and J dropped 11 bases, with 7 bases sitting between them. The germline CDR1 and CDR2 sequences are MNHNY and SVGAGI (reference sequence). The length of the CDR3 is 12 residues. The CDR3: CASSYREDVLTF. The CDR3 DNA sequence: TGTGCCAGCAGTTACAGGGAGGACGTCCTGACTTTC.

This clone was recorded a few times. This rearrangement joins TRBV9 to TRBJ2-5; TRBD2 matches 7 bases. The trim removed 2 bases at V and 5 bases at J, leaving 6 bases unmatched. CDR3 length: 14 residues. Looked up from germline, CDR1 is SGDLS and CDR2 is YYNGEE. The CDR3 sequence is CASSVGTMAETQYF. The CDR3 DNA follows: TGTGCCAGCAGCGTCGGGACTATGGCGGAGACCCAGTACTTC.

With regard to this clone: Other DNA sequences in the sample encode the same CDR3. The chain employs TRBV5-1 and TRBJ2-7, with D tentatively TRBD2 (6 bases). The V gene's germline CDR1 is SGHRS and CDR2 YFSETQ. V was pared by 0 bases and J by 1 base, with 8 bases between. The CDR3 has 14 amino acids. CDR3 protein: CASSLAGGSYEQYF. The CDR3 DNA reads as TGCGCCAGCAGCTTGGCAGGAGGGTCCTACGAGCAGTACTTC. The full variable domain, in which reference TRBV5-1 and TRBJ2-7 provide the parts outside the CDR3, is KAGVTQTPRYLIKTRGQQVTLSCSPISGHRSVSWYQQTPGQGLQFLFEYFSETQRNKGNFPGRFSGRQFSNSRSEMNVSTLELGDSALYLCASSLAGGSYEQYFGPGTRLTVT.

This clone was observed a single time. The chain uses TRBV19 and TRBJ2-2; D might be TRBD2 (5 bases). This CDR3 comprises 13 residues. V shed 6 bases and J shed 5 bases, with 10 bases lying between them. Germline V gives CDR1 LNHDA, CDR2 SQIVND (reference sequence). The CDR3 reads CASRLPGTGELFF. CDR3 bases: TGTGCCAGTAGGTTACCGGGAACCGGGGAGCTGTTTTTT. The whole variable domain, remainder taken from reference TRBV19 and TRBJ2-2, is DGGITQSPKYLFRKEGQNVTLSCEQNLNHDAMYWYRQDPGQGLRLIYYSQIVNDFQKGDIAEGYSVSREKKESFPLTVTSAQKNPTAFYLCASRLPGTGELFFGEGSRLTVL.

This clone was found a few times. The genes are TRBV25-1 and TRBJ1-5; no clear D gene. V lost 0 bases and J lost 3, with 9 bases in between. Germline assignment: CDR1 MGHDK and CDR2 SYGVNS. The CDR3 contains 15 residues. The CDR3 nucleotides read TGTGCCAGCAGTGAATATTTTGACTTCAATCAGCCCCAGCATTTT. Protein product: CASSEYFDFNQPQHF. The full variable domain, rest sourced from reference TRBV25-1 and TRBJ1-5, is EADIYQTPRYLVIGTGKKITLECSQTMGHDKMYWYQQDPGMELHLIHYSYGVNSTEKGDLSSESTVSRIRTEHFPLTLESARPSHTSQYLCASSEYFDFNQPQHFGDGTRLSIL.

A word on this clone: This sample includes further DNA sequences coding for the same CDR3. V usage is TRBV11-2 and J usage is TRBJ2-7; D remains ambiguous. This CDR3 has 11 amino acids. Germline V gives CDR1 SGHAT, CDR2 FQNNGV. V shed 2 bases and J shed 7 bases, with 6 bases lying between them. The CDR3, as DNA: TGTGCCAGCAGCTTACGCGATGAGCAGTACTTC. Amino acids: CASSLRDEQYF.

This chain connects TRBV9 to TRBJ1-1; D is unresolved. Germline CDR1 and CDR2: SGDLS and YYNGEE. V lost 0 bases and J 3 bases, leaving 9 bases between the germline ends. This CDR3 has 14 amino acids. The CDR3 DNA reads as TGTGCCAGCAGCGTAGGGCCCGGGGACACTGAAGCTTTCTTT. Translation gives CASSVGPGDTEAFF.

This clone was recorded a few times. This chain joins TRBV30 and TRBJ2-5; perhaps TRBD2 as D (6 bases). The length of the CDR3 is 15 residues. The ends were cut back, 4 bases at V and 1 base at J, with 16 bases in the middle. Germline V gene sequence: CDR1 GTSNPN, CDR2 SVGIG (reference sequence). The CDR3 region has the DNA TGTGCCTGGAACAACGGGAGAACCATCCAAGAGACCCAGTACTTC. Its translation: CAWNNGRTIQETQYF.

J is TRBJ2-3 and V is TRBV9; D is undetermined. V lost 0 bases, J lost 5 bases, and 13 bases lay in between. Germline loops: CDR1 SGDLS, CDR2 YYNGEE. This CDR3 spans 15 amino acids. The CDR3: CASSVGLPNRDTQYF. As DNA, the CDR3 is TGTGCCAGCAGCGTAGGTCTACCTAACCGAGATACGCAGTATTTT.

This chain links TRBV25-1 with TRBJ1-4, with D possibly matching TRBD1 (6 bases). This CDR3 region has 16 residues. V was shortened by 2 bases and J by 5 bases, with 15 bases between the two germline ends. Per the germline V gene, CDR1 is MGHDK and CDR2 is SYGVNS. The CDR3 spells CASSEMGTGYNEKLFF. The CDR3 DNA reads as TGTGCCAGCAGTGAAATGGGTACAGGGTACAATGAAAAACTGTTTTTT. The full variable domain, its missing parts supplied by reference TRBV25-1 and TRBJ1-4, is EADIYQTPRYLVIGTGKKITLECSQTMGHDKMYWYQQDPGMELHLIHYSYGVNSTEKGDLSSESTVSRIRTEHFPLTLESARPSHTSQYLCASSEMGTGYNEKLFFGSGTQLSVL.

This clone has more than one count but fewer than ten. V is TRBV4-3 and J is TRBJ2-1, with D possibly matching TRBD2 (5 bases). CDR1 and CDR2 (germline): LGHNA, YSLEER. Trimming stripped 4 bases from V and 8 bases from J, with 15 bases between. The CDR3 is 14 residues long. The CDR3 DNA reads as TGCGCCAGCAGCCCCAACGTCGGGGTCTATGAGCAGTTCTTC. Protein product: CASSPNVGVYEQFF.

The chain joins TRBV7-3 to TRBJ2-3; 10 positions match TRBD2. The V gene end was trimmed by 5 bases and the J gene end by 3 bases; junction bases not matched to a gene: 5. This CDR3 contains 15 residues. Germline-derived CDR1 and CDR2 are SGHTA and FQGTGA. DNA for the CDR3: TGTGCCAGCAGCGGGACTAGCGTAAGAACAGATACGCAGTATTTT. It encodes CASSGTSVRTDTQYF.

This clone has only a few counts. The genes are TRBV7-2 and TRBJ1-2; D unresolved. V lost 6 bases, J lost 6 bases, and 23 bases lay in between. The CDR3 consists of 16 residues. Germline loops: CDR1 SGHTA, CDR2 FQGNSA. DNA for the CDR3: TGTGCCAGCAGTTGGTCTTGGCAGCCCCTGAGCGATGGCTACACCTTC. As protein: CASSWSWQPLSDGYTF.

This clone was seen a handful of times. This chain links TRBV9 with TRBJ2-5; D not certain. V was cut by 7 bases and J by 2 bases, with 12 bases left in between. This CDR3 is built from 13 residues. Germline V CDR1 and CDR2: SGDLS, YYNGEE. In DNA, the CDR3 is TGTGCCAGCGGGCTGGGCCCACAAGAGACCCAGTACTTC. Protein product: CASGLGPQETQYF.